Listed below are T cell receptor beta chains from one sample, sequenced in a study of beta chain features in type 1 diabetes. Clones were read by immunoSEQ multiplex PCR, and TCRdb kept only the in-frame ones, dropping some. The sample yields a few hundred thousand clones, 14% seen once. The sample taken for sequencing was naive CD4+ T cells from blood. These receptors came from a man aged 25-45 years in good health. The CDR3 runs from the conserved cysteine through the conserved F or W. Fields, in order: V gene, D gene, J gene, CDR3 protein. D genes are given only for firm matches.

v_gene: TRBV29-1
d_gene: TRBD1
j_gene: TRBJ1-6
CDR3aa: CSVSGDSTNSPLHF

v_gene: TRBV14
d_gene: NA
j_gene: TRBJ2-1
CDR3aa: CASSQGGGNYNEQFF

v_gene: TRBV18
d_gene: NA
j_gene: TRBJ2-3
CDR3aa: CASSPRGSTDTQYF

v_gene: TRBV7-9
d_gene: NA
j_gene: TRBJ2-1
CDR3aa: CASSLWGSSYNEQFF

v_gene: TRBV29-1
d_gene: TRBD1
j_gene: TRBJ1-1
CDR3aa: CSVEGTGKNTEAFF

v_gene: TRBV15
d_gene: NA
j_gene: TRBJ2-7
CDR3aa: CATSRDYGSYEQYF

v_gene: TRBV14
d_gene: NA
j_gene: TRBJ2-7
CDR3aa: CASSQVKGPYEQYF

v_gene: TRBV11-2
d_gene: NA
j_gene: TRBJ2-2
CDR3aa: CASSALRNGELFF

v_gene: TRBV28
d_gene: NA
j_gene: TRBJ1-2
CDR3aa: CASSLITGSSNGYTF

v_gene: TRBV6-1
d_gene: NA
j_gene: TRBJ2-1
CDR3aa: CASSRASFPYNEQFF